This TCR beta chain was retrieved from a study of early stage breast cancer tumors. Study details: ER+/PR+/HER2- status applied to about 80% of the 16 invasive breast tumors. The ER+/PR+/HER2- tumors included roughly 8 ductal and a handful of lobular carcinomas.

Profiled with immunoSEQ multiplex PCR; TCRdb holds only in-frame clones, not every one. This table holds about 41,000 clones, 55% to 75% found once. As concerns this clone: Its target is not known.

Study results and caveats: Functional markers like CD4, CD8 and FOXP3 were missed in bulk sequencing.

The sample was blood. The source of this sequence is a person aged 45 to 59 with breast cancer.

CDR3 loop: CASSFGDRGLRTEAFF. The CDR3 DNA is TGTGCCAGCAGCTTCGGGGACAGGGGGTTGAGGACTGAAGCTTTCTTT. The chain has TRBV11-2 and TRBJ1-1, with TRBD1 matching over 11 bases. CDR1 is SGHAT and CDR2 is FQNNGV in the germline V gene. The V segment lost 3 bases and the J segment 5 bases; nucleotides outside the gene matches: 8. The CDR3 consists of 16 residues.